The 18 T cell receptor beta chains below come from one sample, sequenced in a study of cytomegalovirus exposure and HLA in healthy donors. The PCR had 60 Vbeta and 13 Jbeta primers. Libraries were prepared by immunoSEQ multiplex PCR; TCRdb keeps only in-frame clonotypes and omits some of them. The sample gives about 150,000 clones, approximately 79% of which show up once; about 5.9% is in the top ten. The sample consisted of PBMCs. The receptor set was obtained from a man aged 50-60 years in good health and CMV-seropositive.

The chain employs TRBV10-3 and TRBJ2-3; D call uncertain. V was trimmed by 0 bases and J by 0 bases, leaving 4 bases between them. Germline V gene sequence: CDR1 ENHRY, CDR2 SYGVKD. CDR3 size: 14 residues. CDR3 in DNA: TGTGCCATCAGTGAGTCGGCTAGCACAGATACGCAGTATTTT. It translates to CAISESASTDTQYF.

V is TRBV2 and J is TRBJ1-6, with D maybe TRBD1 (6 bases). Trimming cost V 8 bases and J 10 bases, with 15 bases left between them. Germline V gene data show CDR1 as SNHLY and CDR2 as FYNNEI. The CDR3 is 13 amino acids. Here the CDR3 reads CASHEDSGSPLHF. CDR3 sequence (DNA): TGTGCCAGCCATGAGGACAGTGGCTCACCCCTCCACTTT.

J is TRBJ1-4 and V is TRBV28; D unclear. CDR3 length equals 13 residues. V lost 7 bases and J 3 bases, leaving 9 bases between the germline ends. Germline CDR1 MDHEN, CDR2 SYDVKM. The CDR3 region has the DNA TGTGCCAGCACGGGGAGGCCTAATGAAAAACTGTTTTTT. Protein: CASTGRPNEKLFF.

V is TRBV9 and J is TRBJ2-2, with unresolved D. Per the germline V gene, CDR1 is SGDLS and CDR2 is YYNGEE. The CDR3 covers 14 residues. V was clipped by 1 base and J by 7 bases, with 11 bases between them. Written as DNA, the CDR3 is TGTGCCAGCAGCGTAAGGAGAATCGGCGGGGAGCTGTTTTTT. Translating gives CASSVRRIGGELFF.

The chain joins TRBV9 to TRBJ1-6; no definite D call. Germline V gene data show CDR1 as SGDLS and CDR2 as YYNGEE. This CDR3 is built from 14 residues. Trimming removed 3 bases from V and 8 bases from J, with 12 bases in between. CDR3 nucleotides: TGTGCCAGCAGCGCAAGGGTAGCGGATTCACCCCTCCACTTT. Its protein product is CASSARVADSPLHF.

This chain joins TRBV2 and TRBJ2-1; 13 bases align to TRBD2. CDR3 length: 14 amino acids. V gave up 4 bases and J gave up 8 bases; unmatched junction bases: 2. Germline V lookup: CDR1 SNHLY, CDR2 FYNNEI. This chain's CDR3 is CASSATSGRDEQFF. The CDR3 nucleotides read TGTGCCAGCAGTGCAACTAGCGGGAGGGATGAGCAGTTCTTC.

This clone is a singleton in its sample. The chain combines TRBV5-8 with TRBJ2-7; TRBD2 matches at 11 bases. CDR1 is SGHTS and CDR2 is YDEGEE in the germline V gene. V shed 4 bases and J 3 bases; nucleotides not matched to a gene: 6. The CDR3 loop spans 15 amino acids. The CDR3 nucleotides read TGTGCCAGCAGCCCGGGACTAGCGGCATACTACGAGCAGTACTTC. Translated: CASSPGLAAYYEQYF.

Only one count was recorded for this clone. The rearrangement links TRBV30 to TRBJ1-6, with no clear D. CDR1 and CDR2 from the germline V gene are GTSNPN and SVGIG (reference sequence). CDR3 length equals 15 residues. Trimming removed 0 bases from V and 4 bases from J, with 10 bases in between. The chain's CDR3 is CAWSVRAGYNSPLHF. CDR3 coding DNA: TGTGCCTGGAGTGTACGGGCGGGTTATAATTCACCCCTCCACTTT.

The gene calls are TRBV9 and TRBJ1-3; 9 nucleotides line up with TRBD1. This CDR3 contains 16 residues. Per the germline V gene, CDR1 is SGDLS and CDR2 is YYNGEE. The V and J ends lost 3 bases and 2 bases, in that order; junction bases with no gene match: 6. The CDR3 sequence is CASSALGQGPGNTIYF. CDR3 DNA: TGTGCCAGCAGCGCCCTGGGACAGGGCCCTGGAAACACCATATATTTT.

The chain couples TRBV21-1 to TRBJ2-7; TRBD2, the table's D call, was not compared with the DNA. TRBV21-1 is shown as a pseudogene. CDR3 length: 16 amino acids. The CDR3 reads CASSKIGGDRKYEQYF. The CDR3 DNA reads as TGTGCCAGCAGCAAAATCGGGGGAGACCGTAAATACGAGCAGTACTTC.

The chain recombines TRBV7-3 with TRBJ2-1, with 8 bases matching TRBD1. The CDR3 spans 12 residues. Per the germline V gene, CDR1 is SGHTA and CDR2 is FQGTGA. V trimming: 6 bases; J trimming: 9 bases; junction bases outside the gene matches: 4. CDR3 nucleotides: TGTGCCAGCAGTTTACAGGGGGGTGAGCAGTTCTTC. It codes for CASSLQGGEQFF.

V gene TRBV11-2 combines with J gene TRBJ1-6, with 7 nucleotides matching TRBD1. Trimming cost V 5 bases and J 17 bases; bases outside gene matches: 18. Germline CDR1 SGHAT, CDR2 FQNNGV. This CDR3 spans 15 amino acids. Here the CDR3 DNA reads TGTGCCAGCAGCCCCAGCAGTGACAGGACAGGAATTGTCCACTTT. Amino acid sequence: CASSPSSDRTGIVHF.

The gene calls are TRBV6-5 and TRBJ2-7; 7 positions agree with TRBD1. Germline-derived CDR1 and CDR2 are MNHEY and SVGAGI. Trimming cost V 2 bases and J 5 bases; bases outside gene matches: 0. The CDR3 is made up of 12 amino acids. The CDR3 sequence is CASSYDRDEQYF. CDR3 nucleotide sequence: TGTGCCAGCAGTTACGACAGGGACGAGCAGTACTTC.

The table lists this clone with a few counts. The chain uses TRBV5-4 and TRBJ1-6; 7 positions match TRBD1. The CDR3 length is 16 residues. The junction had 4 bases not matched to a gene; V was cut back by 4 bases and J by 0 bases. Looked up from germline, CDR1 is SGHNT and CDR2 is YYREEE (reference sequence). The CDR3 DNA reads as TGTGCCAGCAGCCCAGGGGGAAGCTCCTATAATTCACCCCTCCACTTT. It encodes CASSPGGSSYNSPLHF.

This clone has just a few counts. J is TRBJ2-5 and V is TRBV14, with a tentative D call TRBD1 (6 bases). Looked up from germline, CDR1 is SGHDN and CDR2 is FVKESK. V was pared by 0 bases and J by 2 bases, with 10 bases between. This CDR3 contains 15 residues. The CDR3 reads CASSQDWGRQETQYF. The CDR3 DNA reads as TGTGCCAGCAGCCAAGATTGGGGGCGACAAGAGACCCAGTACTTC.

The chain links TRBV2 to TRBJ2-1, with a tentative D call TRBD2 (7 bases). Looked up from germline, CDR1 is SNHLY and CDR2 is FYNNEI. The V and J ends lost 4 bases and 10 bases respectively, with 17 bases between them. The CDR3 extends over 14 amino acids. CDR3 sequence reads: CASSVEGGFDEQFF. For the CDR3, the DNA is TGTGCCAGCAGTGTAGAGGGGGGGTTTGACGAGCAGTTCTTC.

CDR3 sequence: CASSPPGGTRDEQYF. The CDR3 coding sequence is TGTGCCAGCTCACCACCGGGGGGGACTAGGGACGAGCAGTACTTC. The chain carries TRBV18 and TRBJ2-7; 8 positions agree with TRBD2. There are 15 residues in the CDR3. CDR1 is KGHSH and CDR2 is LQKENI in the germline V gene. J lost 5 bases, V lost 0 bases, and 6 bases had no gene match.

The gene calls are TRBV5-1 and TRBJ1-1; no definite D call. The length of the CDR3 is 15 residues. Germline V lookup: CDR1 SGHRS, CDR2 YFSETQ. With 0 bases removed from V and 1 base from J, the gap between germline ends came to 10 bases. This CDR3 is CASSLAVGENTEAFF. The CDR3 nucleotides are TGCGCCAGCAGCTTGGCCGTAGGAGAGAACACTGAAGCTTTCTTT.